This TCR beta chain stems from a study of neoadjuvant anti-PD-1 for oral cavity cancer. Whole-study context: Patients without progression received a fourth nivolumab dose around day 43, then surgical resection on days 50-56. Findings and limits, study-wide: Only three patients per response group were TCR-analyzed; validation needed. Treg/Th17 ratio rose with pretreatment blood and fell with post-treatment tumor TCRbeta clonality.

Blood libraries mostly used approximately 480 ng genomic DNA, six replicates each. Assay used: immunoSEQ multiplex PCR; TCRdb lists only in-frame clones, some missing. The data hold approximately 15,000 clones, with about 63% observed a single time. This clone was seen only a few times. Its target is unknown. V lost 0 bases to trimming and J lost 7 bases, with 15 bases between them. Germline V lookup: CDR1 MNHEY, CDR2 SVGAGI. CDR3 length: 15 residues. The chain recombines TRBV6-5 with TRBJ1-2; D possibly corresponds to TRBD1 (6 bases). The TCR originated in a person between 35 and 79 years old with oral cavity squamous cell carcinoma. This specimen consisted of PBMCs, obtained before nivolumab (anti-PD-1) treatment. The CDR3 DNA sequence: TGTGCCAGCAGTTACTCGCGATTTGGGACAAGTGGCTACACCTTC. Protein product: CASSYSRFGTSGYTF.